Listed here are 16 T cell receptor beta chains from one sample, sequenced in a study of blood T cell repertoires in COVID-19. Produced via immunoSEQ multiplex PCR; TCRdb's table is partial and in-frame only. The sample consists of 200,000 to 300,000 clones, around 80% of them appearing once. Sequenced material: peripheral blood. The receptors shown here come from a man aged 60-69 years with acute or convalescent COVID-19.

This clone came up once. The chain employs TRBV6-5 and TRBJ1-3, with no clear D. The CDR3 has 14 amino acids. Trimming pared 4 bases from V and 1 base from J, leaving 8 bases between. Per the germline V gene, CDR1 is MNHEY and CDR2 is SVGAGI. The CDR3 reads CASSSRQSGNTIYF. CDR3 in DNA: TGTGCCAGCAGTTCCCGCCAGTCTGGAAACACCATATATTTT.

This clone was seen a single time. The rearrangement uses TRBV19 and TRBJ2-3, with D tentatively TRBD1 (6 bases). The CDR3 spans 13 residues. V lost 5 bases and J 4 bases, leaving 10 bases between the germline ends. CDR1 and CDR2 (germline): LNHDA, SQIVND (reference sequence). CDR3 amino acids: CASSYRVADTQYF. The CDR3 region has the DNA TGTGCCAGTAGTTACAGGGTGGCAGATACGCAGTATTTT. The whole variable domain, remainder taken from reference TRBV19 and TRBJ2-3, is DGGITQSPKYLFRKEGQNVTLSCEQNLNHDAMYWYRQDPGQGLRLIYYSQIVNDFQKGDIAEGYSVSREKKESFPLTVTSAQKNPTAFYLCASSYRVADTQYFGPGTRLTVL.

This sequence joins TRBV19 and TRBJ2-1; D perhaps matches TRBD2 (6 bases). CDR1 and CDR2 from the germline V gene are LNHDA and SQIVND (reference sequence). The CDR3 has 14 amino acids. V was pared by 6 bases and J by 1 base, with 10 bases between. CDR3 in DNA: TGTGCCAGTAGCCGGGAGTTATCCTACAATGAGCAGTTCTTC. Translated: CASSRELSYNEQFF.

This chain uses TRBV3-1 (or the pseudogene TRBV3-2) with TRBJ2-7; D is possibly TRBD1 (5 bases). From germline, CDR1 is LGHDT and CDR2 YNNKEL (reference sequence). Trimming cost V 4 bases and J 1 base, with 8 bases left between them. The CDR3 sequence is 13 residues long. The CDR3 bases are TGTGCCAGCAGCCTCCGGACATCCTACGAGCAGTACTTC. This gives the protein CASSLRTSYEQYF.

The V and J genes are TRBV7-8 and TRBJ2-2, with TRBD2 identical over 7 bases. V dropped 6 bases and J dropped 6; count of bases not matched to a gene: 10. Germline CDR1 reads SGHVS; CDR2 reads FQNEAQ. This CDR3 comprises 15 residues. The CDR3 sequence is CASRSGGTMAGELFF. DNA of the CDR3: TGTGCCAGCAGATCCGGGGGGACTATGGCCGGGGAGCTGTTTTTT.

This chain uses TRBV7-9 with TRBJ2-2, with 9 bases lining up with TRBD1. Germline loops: CDR1 SEHNR, CDR2 FQNEAQ (reference sequence). The length of the CDR3 is 16 residues. J gave up 5 bases and V 1 base, and 5 bases lay outside the gene matches. CDR3 DNA sequence: TGTGCCAGCAGCTTAGACGAGACAGGGGGAACCGGGGAGCTGTTTTTT. As protein: CASSLDETGGTGELFF.

The chain uses TRBV5-1 and TRBJ2-6, with TRBD1 matching over 10 bases. The CDR3 runs to 16 residues. Germline V lookup: CDR1 SGHRS, CDR2 YFSETQ. The J segment lost 3 bases and the V segment lost 4 bases, leaving 4 bases of the junction unmatched. In DNA, the CDR3 is TGCGCCAGCAGCCCGACAGGGGGCTTTGGGGCCAACGTCCTGACTTTC. Residues: CASSPTGGFGANVLTF.

The rearrangement uses TRBV19 and TRBJ1-5; the D gene is possibly TRBD1 (6 bases). This CDR3 has 15 residues. With 8 bases removed from V and 8 bases from J, the gap between germline ends came to 22 bases. Germline values: CDR1 LNHDA, CDR2 SQIVND (reference sequence). DNA for the CDR3: TGTGCCAGTCGACTGACAGGATGGAACCGTGAGCCCCAGCATTTT. Translation gives CASRLTGWNREPQHF.

The chain employs TRBV11-2 and TRBJ2-5; D unclear. The CDR3 covers 11 residues. The V gene's germline CDR1 is SGHAT and CDR2 FQNNGV. V lost 5 bases, J lost 4 bases, and 5 bases lay in between. Written as DNA, the CDR3 is TGTGCCAGCAGCCCGAGAGAGACCCAGTACTTC. Its protein product is CASSPRETQYF.

The chain links TRBV5-6 to TRBJ1-2; 10 bases align to TRBD1. The V gene's germline CDR1 is SGHDT and CDR2 YYEEEE. The CDR3 length is 14 residues. V lost 4 bases to trimming and J lost 8 bases; unmatched junction nucleotides: 8. The CDR3 is CASSIRQGASGYTF. CDR3 in DNA: TGTGCCAGCAGCATACGACAGGGGGCGAGCGGCTACACCTTC.

The chain links TRBV6-5 to TRBJ2-2; 8 bases align to TRBD1. Per the germline V gene, CDR1 is MNHEY and CDR2 is SVGAGI. V was pared by 6 bases and J by 3 bases, with 3 bases of the junction left unmatched. The CDR3 length is 14 residues. The CDR3 protein is CASRDRAYTGELFF. The CDR3 bases are TGTGCCAGCAGGGACAGGGCTTACACCGGGGAGCTGTTTTTT.

J is TRBJ2-7 and V is TRBV28; 7 bases agree with TRBD2. V lost 5 bases to trimming and J lost 6 bases; unmatched junction nucleotides: 13. CDR1 is MDHEN, CDR2 SYDVKM, per germline. This CDR3 contains 15 residues. CDR3 loop: CASSPPGTTHGEQYF. CDR3 nucleotide sequence: TGTGCCAGCAGTCCGCCCGGGACTACTCATGGCGAGCAGTACTTC. Looking up the rest from reference TRBV28 and TRBJ2-7 gives the full variable domain: DVKVTQSSRYLVKRTGEKVFLECVQDMDHENMFWYRQDPGLGLRLIYFSYDVKMKEKGDIPEGYSVSREKKERFSLILESASTNQTSMYLCASSPPGTTHGEQYFGPGTRLTVT.

This chain joins TRBV6-5 and TRBJ1-5, with D tentatively TRBD1 (5 bases). The germline V gene encodes CDR1 MNHEY and CDR2 SVGAGI. V was clipped by 5 bases and J by 6 bases, with 14 bases between them. This CDR3 is built from 14 residues. The CDR3: CASSRRGGSQPQHF. The CDR3 bases are TGTGCCAGCAGTCGCCGGGGCGGGAGTCAGCCCCAGCATTTT.

This clone was counted a few times. The J gene is TRBJ1-2, the V gene TRBV5-1; D gene unclear. The length of the CDR3 is 13 residues. Deletions cut 0 bases from V and 5 bases from J, with 8 bases between. In germline, CDR1 is SGHRS, CDR2 YFSETQ. The CDR3 region is CASSLATSYGYTF. The CDR3 nucleotides read TGCGCCAGCAGCTTGGCCACGAGTTATGGCTACACCTTC.

This clone came up a few times. The chain couples TRBV2 to TRBJ2-1; 13 nucleotides agree with TRBD2. This CDR3 comprises 13 residues. J gave up 16 bases and V 6 bases, and 9 bases lay outside the gene matches. Germline V gene sequence: CDR1 SNHLY, CDR2 FYNNEI. This CDR3 reads CASSLTGLAGDFF. CDR3 DNA: TGTGCCAGCAGCCTAACCGGACTAGCGGGAGACTTCTTC.

A word on this clone: The sample holds other DNA sequences that translate to the same CDR3. The CDR3 DNA follows: TGTGCCAGTAGTATTGGTGGCGGGGGGTACGAGCAGTACTTC. Protein: CASSIGGGGYEQYF. The chain has TRBV19 and TRBJ2-7; 8 bases agree with TRBD2. CDR1 and CDR2 from the germline V gene are LNHDA and SQIVND (reference sequence). After removal of 3 bases from V and 4 bases from J, the junction contained 5 bases not matched to a gene. The CDR3 has 14 residues.